The 32 T cell receptor beta chains listed next were all sequenced from one sample in a study of lymphopenia after photon versus proton radiotherapy. The protocol was immunoSEQ multiplex PCR, while the TCRdb copy is restricted to in-frame clones and leaves out a portion. The repertoire holds approximately 70,000 clones, 87% seen once, with roughly 13% in the top ten. The source was peripheral blood, collected from a patient treated with proton-based radiotherapy. The receptors shown here come from a man older than 75 with esophageal cancer.

The chain employs TRBV9 and TRBJ1-2; D gene ambiguous. The CDR3 is 15 residues long. Trimming left V 3 bases short and J 5 bases short, with 17 bases between. Germline CDR1 SGDLS, CDR2 YYNGEE. CDR3 region: CASSGSRTTLYGYTF. As DNA, the CDR3 is TGTGCCAGCAGCGGGTCCAGAACGACCCTATATGGCTACACCTTC.

There are a few counts of this clone. V usage is TRBV4-2 and J usage is TRBJ1-2; D remains ambiguous. The V end lost 0 bases, the J end lost 4 bases, and 18 bases lay between the germline ends. CDR1 and CDR2 (germline): LGHNA, YNFKEQ. The CDR3 contains 17 residues. CDR3 in DNA: TGTGCCAGCAGCCAAGAGTCCAGGTCTAGCCTCCCCTATGGCTACACCTTC. Its protein product is CASSQESRSSLPYGYTF.

This clone was counted a few times. The rearrangement joins TRBV11-2 to TRBJ1-2; D not resolved. Trimming pared 5 bases from V and 8 bases from J, leaving 12 bases between. From germline, CDR1 is SGHAT and CDR2 FQNNGV. The CDR3 loop spans 12 amino acids. The CDR3 nucleotides read TGTGCCAGCAGCCCGATAAGAGGCGGCTACACCTTC. Protein sequence: CASSPIRGGYTF.

The CDR3 here is CASSQVGPNNEKLFF. CDR3 coding DNA: TGCGCCAGCAGCCAAGTGGGCCCTAATAATGAAAAACTGTTTTTT. The rearrangement links TRBV4-1 to TRBJ1-4; D uncertain. In germline, CDR1 is MGHRA, CDR2 YSYEKL. V lost 1 base and J lost 4, with 10 bases in between. The length of the CDR3 is 15 residues.

The V and J genes are TRBV10-3 and TRBJ2-2, with D uncertain. Trimming removed 2 bases at V and 6 bases at J, with 13 bases between. This CDR3 is built from 15 residues. Germline CDR1 and CDR2: ENHRY and SYGVKD. CDR3 bases: TGTGCCATCAGTGAGAGCAGGACCCATTCCGGGGAGCTGTTTTTT. Its translation is CAISESRTHSGELFF.

With respect to this clone: An end of the junction differs from the germline gene, which may be a read error. The genes are TRBV14 and TRBJ1-2; 10 nucleotides line up with TRBD1. Germline V gene lookup returns CDR1 SGHDN and CDR2 FVKESK. CDR3 size: 15 residues. CDR3 residues: CASSKELWTGGGYTF. CDR3 nucleotide sequence: TGTGCCAGCAGCAAAGAACTATGGACAGGGGGTGGCTACACCTTC.

This clone was detected only once. The chain couples TRBV6-1 to TRBJ2-5, with 8 bases lining up with TRBD2. Germline-derived CDR1 and CDR2 are MNHNS and SASEGT. The CDR3 totals 15 residues. The V and J ends lost 2 bases and 5 bases, in that order; junction bases with no gene match: 7. CDR3 sequence (DNA): TGTGCCAGCAGTGAATTGACGGGGGGGCGGGAGACCCAGTACTTC. Translated, it gives CASSELTGGRETQYF.

This clone is a singleton in its sample. The V call is TRBV14, the J call TRBJ1-1; D gene unclear. The CDR3 is made up of 16 amino acids. V was clipped by 0 bases and J by 0 bases, with 11 bases between them. Germline assignment: CDR1 SGHDN and CDR2 FVKESK. CDR3 loop: CASSQDLGTVNTEAFF. CDR3 nucleotide sequence: TGTGCCAGCAGCCAAGATTTGGGTACAGTGAACACTGAAGCTTTCTTT.

This clone was recorded once. The V gene is TRBV6-5, the J gene TRBJ1-1, with 7 bases identical to TRBD1. CDR1 is MNHEY, CDR2 SVGAGI, per germline. The CDR3 loop spans 15 amino acids. Trimming took 6 bases from V and 1 from J; bases not matched to a gene: 8. CDR3 region: CASSQGGSRNTEAFF. CDR3 nucleotide sequence: TGTGCCAGCAGCCAGGGGGGGAGTCGGAACACTGAAGCTTTCTTT.

V and J are TRBV5-4 and TRBJ1-2; D is unclear. This CDR3 has 13 amino acids. CDR1 is SGHNT and CDR2 is YYREEE in the germline V gene (reference sequence). V shed 4 bases and J shed 0 bases, with 7 bases lying between them. CDR3 DNA sequence: TGTGCCAGCAGCGCGGGTGCTAACTATGGCTACACCTTC. As protein: CASSAGANYGYTF. Looking up the rest from reference TRBV5-4 and TRBJ1-2 gives the full variable domain: ETGVTQSPTHLIKTRGQQVTLRCSSQSGHNTVSWYQQALGQGPQFIFQYYREEENGRGNFPPRFSGLQFPNYSSELNVNALELDDSALYLCASSAGANYGYTFGSGTRLTVV.

The gene calls are TRBV5-1 and TRBJ1-1, with D perhaps TRBD1 (6 bases). Trimming removed 0 bases at V and 3 bases at J, with 12 bases between. Germline V gene sequence: CDR1 SGHRS, CDR2 YFSETQ. The CDR3 runs 15 residues. CDR3 coding DNA: TGCGCCAGCAGCTTGGGGGACATAAGTGACACTGAAGCTTTCTTT. This gives the protein CASSLGDISDTEAFF. Filled out from reference TRBV5-1 and TRBJ1-1, the complete variable domain reads KAGVTQTPRYLIKTRGQQVTLSCSPISGHRSVSWYQQTPGQGLQFLFEYFSETQRNKGNFPGRFSGRQFSNSRSEMNVSTLELGDSALYLCASSLGDISDTEAFFGQGTRLTVV.

This chain links TRBV11-3 with TRBJ2-3; 8 nucleotides align to TRBD2. Germline V lookup: CDR1 SGHNT, CDR2 YENEEA. This CDR3 comprises 18 residues. Germline trimming cut 5 bases from V and 4 bases from J; bases unmatched to any gene: 17. CDR3: CASSRRASERESADTQYF. DNA for the CDR3: TGTGCCAGCAGCCGCCGTGCCTCGGAGCGGGAGTCGGCAGATACGCAGTATTTT.

The chain has TRBV7-9 and TRBJ1-3; D gene uncertain. Germline loops: CDR1 SEHNR, CDR2 FQNEAQ (reference sequence). The CDR3 is 14 amino acids. Trimming left V 2 bases short and J 0 bases short, with 5 bases between. The CDR3 protein is CASSLSTSGNTIYF. The CDR3 DNA sequence: TGTGCCAGCAGCTTATCTACCTCTGGAAACACCATATATTTT. The complete variable domain, with remaining parts taken from reference TRBV7-9 and TRBJ1-3, reads DTGVSQNPRHKITKRGQNVTFRCDPISEHNRLYWYRQTLGQGPEFLTYFQNEAQLEKSRLLSDRFSAERPKGSFSTLEIQRTEQGDSAMYLCASSLSTSGNTIYFGEGSWLTVV.

V usage is TRBV4-2 and J usage is TRBJ2-1; 9 bases are shared with TRBD2. CDR1 is LGHNA, CDR2 YNFKEQ, per germline. The V segment lost 1 base and the J segment 6 bases; nucleotides outside the gene matches: 10. The CDR3 is 17 residues long. CDR3 residues: CASSQAAGAGGPNEQFF. The CDR3 nucleotides are TGTGCCAGCAGCCAAGCCGCAGGTGCGGGGGGGCCCAATGAGCAGTTCTTC.

This clone occurred once. This chain connects TRBV5-5 to TRBJ1-2; D is ambiguous. Between the trimmed V and J ends, which lost 7 bases and 2 bases, there was a span of 18 bases. The germline gives CDR1 SGHKS, CDR2 YYEKEE (reference sequence). CDR3 length equals 15 residues. The CDR3 protein is CASRPAGNSNYGYTF. The CDR3 bases are TGTGCCAGCCGACCCGCCGGGAACAGCAACTATGGCTACACCTTC.

The chain is built from TRBV4-3 and TRBJ1-2, with 7 bases matching TRBD1. The ends lost 0 bases at V and 4 bases at J; junction bases unmatched: 8. The CDR3 is 16 residues long. Per the germline V gene, CDR1 is LGHNA and CDR2 is YSLEER. DNA of the CDR3: TGCGCCAGCAGCCAAGAGGCAACAGGGGTGGCCTATGGCTACACCTTC. Its protein is CASSQEATGVAYGYTF.

V and J are TRBV6-6 and TRBJ1-5, with D perhaps TRBD1 (5 bases). Germline values: CDR1 MNHNY, CDR2 SVGAGI (reference sequence). The V end was cut by 0 bases, the J end by 1 base, with 10 bases between. The CDR3 loop spans 16 amino acids. The CDR3 sequence: CASSYSRGSSNQPQHF. The CDR3 DNA reads TGTGCCAGCAGTTACTCTCGGGGGTCCAGCAATCAGCCCCAGCATTTT.

This clone has only a few counts. The chain is built from TRBV30 and TRBJ1-1; 7 bases fit TRBD1. V was pared by 4 bases and J by 2 bases, with 7 bases of the junction left unmatched. In germline, CDR1 is GTSNPN, CDR2 SVGIG (reference sequence). This CDR3 contains 14 residues. CDR3 amino acids: CAWKGQGGNTEAFF. The CDR3 DNA is TGTGCCTGGAAGGGGCAGGGGGGAAACACTGAAGCTTTCTTT.

The chain combines TRBV5-8 with TRBJ1-4, with D perhaps TRBD1 (6 bases). The CDR3 has 15 residues. Trimming pared 4 bases from V and 7 bases from J, leaving 17 bases between. Germline V gives CDR1 SGHTS, CDR2 YDEGEE. In DNA, the CDR3 is TGTGCCAGCAGCCACAGGGAGGGAGGAGGTGAAAAACTGTTTTTT. Translating gives CASSHREGGGEKLFF.

The chain joins TRBV30 to TRBJ1-5; TRBD1 might be the D (5 bases). CDR1 is GTSNPN and CDR2 is SVGIG in the germline V gene (reference sequence). This CDR3 region has 15 residues. V lost 2 bases to trimming and J lost 0 bases, with 11 bases between them. CDR3 loop: CAWSSRDYSNQPQHF. CDR3 nucleotides: TGTGCCTGGAGTTCCAGGGACTATAGCAATCAGCCCCAGCATTTT.

CDR3 DNA: TGTGCCAGCAGCCCCCGGGACAGGGTTGAAGCTTTCTTT. Its translation: CASSPRDRVEAFF. V and J are TRBV9 and TRBJ1-1; TRBD1 agrees at 9 bases. After removal of 4 bases from V and 7 bases from J, the junction contained 5 bases not matched to a gene. The germline V gene encodes CDR1 SGDLS and CDR2 YYNGEE. This CDR3 contains 13 residues.

J is TRBJ2-5 and V is TRBV7-2, with TRBD1 identical over 8 bases. The CDR3 covers 14 residues. Germline-derived CDR1 and CDR2 are SGHTA and FQGNSA. V gave up 4 bases and J gave up 5 bases; unmatched junction bases: 6. CDR3 DNA sequence: TGTGCCAGCAGCTCCGGACAGGGTGTGGAGACCCAGTACTTC. This gives the protein CASSSGQGVETQYF. Full variable domain (rest looked up from reference TRBV7-2 and TRBJ2-5): GAGVSQSPSNKVTEKGKDVELRCDPISGHTALYWYRQSLGQGLEFLIYFQGNSAPDKSGLPSDRFSAERTGGSVSTLTIQRTQQEDSAVYLCASSSGQGVETQYFGPGTRLLVL.

CDR3 loop: CASSYSGYSPLHF. CDR3 DNA: TGTGCCAGCAGTTACTCAGGGTACTCACCCCTCCACTTT. The J gene is TRBJ1-6, the V gene TRBV6-6; D gene unclear. Trimming left V 0 bases short and J 10 bases short, with 7 bases between. The germline V gene has CDR1 MNHNY and CDR2 SVGAGI (reference sequence). The CDR3 has 13 residues.

The chain has TRBV10-3 and TRBJ2-7; TRBD2 agrees at 8 bases. This CDR3 has 14 amino acids. V lost 2 bases, J lost 7 bases, and 7 bases stayed unmatched. CDR1 and CDR2 (germline): ENHRY, SYGVKD. The CDR3 bases are TGTGCCATCAGTGAGAATAGCGGGATCCGGGAGCAGTACTTC. It encodes CAISENSGIREQYF.

The chain has TRBV4-1 and TRBJ2-3; D not certain. Trimming left V 1 base short and J 4 bases short, with 9 bases between. Germline assignment: CDR1 MGHRA and CDR2 YSYEKL. This CDR3 has 14 residues. The CDR3 DNA is TGCGCCAGCAGCCAAGGCTTCTCCGCAGATACGCAGTATTTT. Its protein product is CASSQGFSADTQYF.

Comments on this clone: Other DNA sequences in this specimen translate into the identical CDR3. J is TRBJ2-7 and V is TRBV18; unclear D gene. From germline, CDR1 is KGHSH and CDR2 LQKENI. The V end lost 3 bases, the J end lost 2 bases, and 11 bases lay between the germline ends. The CDR3 covers 14 residues. DNA of the CDR3: TGTGCCAGCTCACCGCCGGGCTTCCCCTACGAGCAGTACTTC. It is translated as CASSPPGFPYEQYF.

This rearrangement joins TRBV7-9 to TRBJ2-3; 10 bases agree with TRBD1. Germline V gives CDR1 SEHNR, CDR2 FQNEAQ (reference sequence). The length of the CDR3 is 17 residues. The V and J ends lost 5 bases and 6 bases, in that order; junction bases with no gene match: 14. CDR3 coding DNA: TGTGCCAGCAGCATCAACCCCGGGACAGGGGAATTGGATACGCAGTATTTT. Protein product: CASSINPGTGELDTQYF.

This chain uses TRBV5-8 with TRBJ2-1; TRBD2 matches at 7 bases. Losses at the gene ends were 8 bases for V and 7 bases for J; bases not matched to a gene: 6. The germline V gene has CDR1 SGHTS and CDR2 YDEGEE. The CDR3 covers 12 residues. CDR3 sequence: CASLLALNEQFF. CDR3 sequence (DNA): TGTGCCAGTTTACTAGCGCTTAATGAGCAGTTCTTC.

V is TRBV18 and J is TRBJ2-7; TRBD1 matches 9 bases. CDR3 length: 15 residues. Trimming at V came to 4 bases and at J to 5 bases, leaving 9 bases not matched to a gene. The germline CDR1 and CDR2 sequences are KGHSH and LQKENI. CDR3 amino acids: CASSQPGTGSNEQYF. In nucleotides, the CDR3 is TGTGCCAGCTCACAACCCGGGACAGGGTCGAACGAGCAGTACTTC.

This clone was seen a single time. The chain has TRBV5-4 and TRBJ2-7; TRBD2 aligns across 14 bases. Germline CDR1 reads SGHNT; CDR2 reads YYREEE (reference sequence). V was pared by 4 bases and J by 6 bases, with 3 bases of the junction left unmatched. CDR3 length equals 14 residues. The CDR3 DNA reads as TGTGCCAGCAGCACGGGACTAGCGGGAGTCGAGCAGTACTTC. Protein: CASSTGLAGVEQYF.

CDR3 region: CASTLAGLQETQYF. CDR3 in DNA: TGTGCCAGCACCCTAGCGGGACTTCAAGAGACCCAGTACTTC. The gene calls are TRBV2 and TRBJ2-5; the match to TRBD2 covers 9 bases. This CDR3 spans 14 amino acids. The J segment lost 2 bases and the V segment lost 7 bases, leaving 5 bases of the junction unmatched. In germline, CDR1 is SNHLY, CDR2 FYNNEI.

The chain couples TRBV5-1 to TRBJ2-7; D might be TRBD2 (6 bases). The CDR3 sequence is 17 residues long. V gave up 4 bases and J gave up 3 bases, with 23 bases separating them. Germline loops: CDR1 SGHRS, CDR2 YFSETQ. The CDR3 reads CASSPGRFRRGDYEQYF. The CDR3 coding sequence is TGCGCCAGCAGCCCCGGGAGATTCAGACGCGGGGACTACGAGCAGTACTTC.